Below, 20 T cell receptor beta chains from the same sample are listed, as sequenced in a study of T cell responses to AZD1222 COVID-19 vaccine (dated by TCRdb to 2020 to 2022). This sample's time point label indicates: baseline before first vaccination. Receptor amplification or capture employed the immunoSEQ multiplex PCR assay. TCRdb mirrors the immuneACCESS table, restricted to in-frame sequences. Some clones are absent from its copies; in checked studies, under half trace to an unresolved V gene, and the reason for the others is unknown. Here the sample has 97,000 or so clones; about 86% occur a single time. 5% of the sample lies in the top ten. The starting material was peripheral blood, obtained on day 0 of AZD1222 vaccination. These receptors all come from an adult in good health.

J is TRBJ2-5 and V is TRBV28, with 8 bases fitting TRBD1. The CDR3 is 15 residues long. Germline V CDR1 and CDR2: MDHEN, SYDVKM. Trimming removed 1 base from V and 4 bases from J; junction bases left unmatched: 5. The CDR3 nucleotides are TGTGCCAGCAGTTTATTGGCAGGGGGCGCAGAGACCCAGTACTTC. Amino acid sequence: CASSLLAGGAETQYF.

This rearrangement joins TRBV7-8 to TRBJ2-1; a weak D match, TRBD2 (6 bases). Germline V gene lookup returns CDR1 SGHVS and CDR2 FQNEAQ. The CDR3 runs 15 residues. Trimming stripped 5 bases from V and 0 bases from J, with 11 bases between. The CDR3 is CASSRDGSSYNEQFF. Here the CDR3 DNA reads TGTGCCAGCAGCCGAGACGGGAGCTCCTACAATGAGCAGTTCTTC.

The chain combines TRBV6-4 with TRBJ2-1; 12 bases fit TRBD2. The V segment lost 0 bases and the J segment 6 bases; nucleotides outside the gene matches: 0. The CDR3 has 15 residues. The germline CDR1 and CDR2 sequences are MRHNA and SNTAGT. The CDR3: CASSDSTSGSNEQFF. CDR3 DNA: TGTGCCAGCAGTGACTCGACTAGCGGGAGCAATGAGCAGTTCTTC.

The V and J genes are TRBV5-1 and TRBJ1-6; D uncertain. Germline CDR1 SGHRS, CDR2 YFSETQ. This CDR3 comprises 13 residues. The V end was cut by 7 bases, the J end by 0 bases, with 5 bases between. In DNA form, the CDR3 reads TGCGCCAGCCACAGCTCCTATAATTCACCCCTCCACTTT. Translation gives CASHSSYNSPLHF.

The chain links TRBV18 to TRBJ2-5; possibly TRBD1 for D (5 bases). Between the trimmed V and J ends, which lost 6 bases and 2 bases, there was a span of 10 bases. This CDR3 spans 13 amino acids. Germline V gene lookup returns CDR1 KGHSH and CDR2 LQKENI. CDR3 nucleotides: TGTGCCAGCTCTCAGACAGAACAAGAGACCCAGTACTTC. It yields the protein CASSQTEQETQYF.

This sequence joins TRBV5-6 and TRBJ1-5; 8 nucleotides line up with TRBD1. CDR1 is SGHDT, CDR2 YYEEEE, per germline. The CDR3 runs to 13 residues. After removal of 4 bases from V and 11 bases from J, the junction contained 8 bases not matched to a gene. In nucleotides, the CDR3 is TGTGCCAGCAGCGTGGACAGGGCCAGGGCCCAGCATTTT. Encoded protein: CASSVDRARAQHF.

The V gene is TRBV29-1, the J gene TRBJ1-2; 10 bases fit TRBD1. The junction had 3 bases not matched to a gene; V was cut back by 6 bases and J by 8 bases. CDR1 and CDR2 from the germline V gene are SQVTM and ANQGSEA. This CDR3 region has 11 residues. In nucleotides, the CDR3 is TGCAGCGTGGACAGGGGGGGCGGCTACACCTTC. Translating it yields CSVDRGGGYTF.

The chain links TRBV12-3 or TRBV12-4 to TRBJ2-5, with a possible D match to TRBD1 (6 bases). The CDR3 spans 13 residues. The V end lost 7 bases, the J end lost 4 bases, and 13 bases lay between the germline ends. CDR3 sequence: CASTMGHGETQYF. Here the CDR3 DNA reads TGTGCCAGCACCATGGGACACGGAGAGACCCAGTACTTC.

J is TRBJ1-2 and V is TRBV5-1; 7 bases map to TRBD1. The CDR3 has 14 residues. V trimming: 4 bases; J trimming: 7 bases; junction bases outside the gene matches: 10. CDR1 and CDR2 from the germline V gene are SGHRS and YFSETQ. As DNA, the CDR3 is TGCGCCAGCAGCCCAAACTTGGGACAGCTTGGCTACACCTTC. The encoded protein is CASSPNLGQLGYTF.

The chain is built from TRBV7-9 and TRBJ1-3; 7 bases match TRBD1. The germline CDR1 and CDR2 sequences are SEHNR and FQNEAQ (reference sequence). J lost 7 bases, V lost 2 bases, and 5 bases had no gene match. This CDR3 is built from 14 residues. The DNA of the CDR3 is TGTGCCAGCAGCTTATACACAGGGGAGAACACCATATATTTT. Its translation: CASSLYTGENTIYF.

At least ten counts were recorded for this clone. The J gene is TRBJ2-1, the V gene TRBV12-3 or TRBV12-4, with 7 nucleotides matching TRBD1. Trimming cost V 8 bases and J 10 bases; bases outside gene matches: 5. This CDR3 has 11 residues. Here the CDR3 reads CASGRTGEQFF. The CDR3 DNA reads as TGTGCCAGCGGACGGACAGGCGAGCAGTTCTTC.

The chain couples TRBV7-9 to TRBJ1-2, with D perhaps TRBD1 (5 bases). V was trimmed by 5 bases and J by 1 base, leaving 11 bases between them. The length of the CDR3 is 14 residues. From germline, CDR1 is SEHNR and CDR2 FQNEAQ (reference sequence). In nucleotides, the CDR3 is TGTGCCAGCAGCGCACAGGTACTTAACTATGGCTACACCTTC. The encoded protein is CASSAQVLNYGYTF. The full variable domain, rest sourced from reference TRBV7-9 and TRBJ1-2, is DTGVSQNPRHKITKRGQNVTFRCDPISEHNRLYWYRQTLGQGPEFLTYFQNEAQLEKSRLLSDRFSAERPKGSFSTLEIQRTEQGDSAMYLCASSAQVLNYGYTFGSGTRLTVV.

This clone appeared a few times. Other DNA sequences in this specimen translate into the identical CDR3. The rearrangement uses TRBV11-2 and TRBJ2-1, with a tentative D call TRBD1 (5 bases). Trimming shortened V by 1 base and J by 5 bases, and 9 bases separated the two germline ends. This CDR3 is 14 amino acids long. The V gene's germline CDR1 is SGHAT and CDR2 FQNNGV. In DNA form, the CDR3 reads TGTGCCAGCAGCTTAGTGGGCAGGGACAATGAGCAGTTCTTC. This sequence encodes CASSLVGRDNEQFF.

This chain connects TRBV19 to TRBJ2-2; 15 bases are shared with TRBD2. J was trimmed by 2 bases and V by 5 bases; bases with no gene match: 6. The germline CDR1 and CDR2 sequences are LNHDA and SQIVND (reference sequence). CDR3 size: 18 residues. CDR3 bases: TGTGCCAGTAGTTCTGGGACTAGCGGGGGGTTTAACACCGGGGAGCTGTTTTTT. The encoded protein is CASSSGTSGGFNTGELFF.

This chain joins TRBV27 and TRBJ1-1, with 9 bases identical to TRBD1. The germline gives CDR1 MNHEY, CDR2 SMNVEV (reference sequence). Trimming removed 5 bases from V and 4 bases from J; junction bases left unmatched: 5. This CDR3 comprises 14 residues. DNA of the CDR3: TGTGCCAGCAGTCTACGACAGGGGGGCACTGAAGCTTTCTTT. It encodes CASSLRQGGTEAFF.

V usage is TRBV19 and J usage is TRBJ2-1; 7 bases fit TRBD2. CDR1 is LNHDA, CDR2 SQIVND, per germline (reference sequence). The V gene end was trimmed by 6 bases and the J gene end by 0 bases; junction bases not matched to a gene: 8. The CDR3 has 16 residues. In DNA form, the CDR3 reads TGTGCCAGTAGGGGGGGGTCCGGGAGCTCCTACAATGAGCAGTTCTTC. Its protein is CASRGGSGSSYNEQFF.

The chain uses TRBV19 and TRBJ1-2; a possible D gene is TRBD1 (6 bases). This CDR3 is 13 amino acids long. Trimming shortened V by 5 bases and J by 7 bases, and 14 bases separated the two germline ends. Germline V gene data show CDR1 as LNHDA and CDR2 as SQIVND (reference sequence). CDR3: CASSLQGYRGYTF. In nucleotides, the CDR3 is TGTGCCAGTAGTCTACAGGGTTATCGTGGCTACACCTTC.

The rearrangement joins TRBV7-6 to TRBJ1-3, with D hard to call. Germline V gene sequence: CDR1 SGHVS, CDR2 FNYEAQ. The germline V and J ends were trimmed by 4 bases and 0 bases, with 10 bases remaining between them. The CDR3 has 15 amino acids. CDR3 in DNA: TGTGCCAGCAGCTCGGACCGTACCTCTGGAAACACCATATATTTT. It specifies CASSSDRTSGNTIYF.

The chain has TRBV30 and TRBJ1-2, with a tentative D call TRBD1 (5 bases). Germline CDR1 is GTSNPN and CDR2 is SVGIG (reference sequence). CDR3 length: 12 residues. Trimming took off 1 base at V and 8 bases at J, with 11 bases between the two ends. CDR3 in amino acids: CAWSDRGPGYTF. The CDR3 DNA reads TGTGCCTGGAGTGATAGGGGACCCGGCTACACCTTC.

V usage is TRBV5-4 and J usage is TRBJ2-7; 7 nucleotides agree with TRBD1. The CDR3 runs 15 residues. Trimming at V came to 3 bases and at J to 3 bases, leaving 9 bases not matched to a gene. From germline, CDR1 is SGHNT and CDR2 YYREEE (reference sequence). The CDR3 protein is CASSSYRGQIYEQYF. DNA of the CDR3: TGTGCCAGCAGCTCCTACAGGGGACAAATCTACGAGCAGTACTTC.